This TCR beta chain appears in the sequencing data of a study of OX40 agonist ivuxolimab in advanced cancers. Overall study context: In this cohort, patients received ivuxolimab, an agonistic anti-OX40 (CD134) antibody. Patients were infused with ivuxolimab every 2 weeks at 0.01 to 10 mg/kg. Partial responses were observed in three patients, of whom one had hepatocellular carcinoma and two had cutaneous melanoma. Study-level points and caveats: Also present in some nonresponders was a low level of normalized T-cell clonal expansion.

This clone was seen only once. Its target is not known. J gave up 7 bases and V 3 bases, and 7 bases lay outside the gene matches. Germline loops: CDR1 SGDLS, CDR2 YYNGEE. This CDR3 is built from 14 residues. Libraries were prepared by immunoSEQ multiplex PCR; TCRdb keeps only in-frame clonotypes and omits some of them. The data show around 140,000 clones, approximately 90% seen once. The sequenced sample was CD4+ or CD8+ T cells sorted from blood, obtained in a trial of the OX40 agonist ivuxolimab. J is TRBJ2-3 and V is TRBV9; 8 positions agree with TRBD1. This receptor was obtained from an adult with an advanced solid tumor such as melanoma, head and neck, liver or kidney cancer. CDR3 residues: CASSDDRGGNTQYF. The CDR3 region has the DNA TGTGCCAGCAGCGATGACAGGGGTGGAAATACGCAGTATTTT.